Listed here is a single TCR beta chain. The sample comes from a study of shared T cell receptors in the human thymus. Assay used: immunoSEQ multiplex PCR; TCRdb lists only in-frame clones, some missing. Of hundreds of thousands of clones in the sample, around three quarters are singletons; the top ten hold about 0.014%. This CDR3 is built from 14 residues. Trimming took 4 bases from V and 3 from J; bases not matched to a gene: 5. Germline loops: CDR1 SGHRS, CDR2 YFSETQ. The same data also contributed to another study, on human thymus T cells. From that paper: Thymic and blood repertoires appeared to display a bias in their usage of V and J genes. A high degree of thymic repertoire overlap among unrelated individuals was reported in related research.

The chain links TRBV5-1 to TRBJ1-2; TRBD1 aligns across 8 bases. Sequenced: thymocytes. This TCR was sampled from a boy under three years old with a congenital heart defect. CDR3 nucleotides: TGCGCCAGCAGCATAAAGACAGGGGACTATGGCTACACCTTC. Protein: CASSIKTGDYGYTF.